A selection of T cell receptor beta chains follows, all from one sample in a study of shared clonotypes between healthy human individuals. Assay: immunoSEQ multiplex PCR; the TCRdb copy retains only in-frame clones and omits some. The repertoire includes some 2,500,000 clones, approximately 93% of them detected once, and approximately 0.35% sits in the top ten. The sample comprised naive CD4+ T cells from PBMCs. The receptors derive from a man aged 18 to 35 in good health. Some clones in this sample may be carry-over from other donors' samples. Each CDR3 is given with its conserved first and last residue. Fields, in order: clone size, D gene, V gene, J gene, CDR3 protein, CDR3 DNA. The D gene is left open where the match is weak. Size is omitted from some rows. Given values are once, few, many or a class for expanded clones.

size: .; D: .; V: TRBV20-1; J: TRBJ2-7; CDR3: CSAYSRGSGDF; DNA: TGCAGTGCTTACAGCCGGGGATCTGGGGACTTC
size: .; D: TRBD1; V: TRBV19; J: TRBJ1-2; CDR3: CASSIPTGQVHF; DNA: TGTGCCAGTAGTATACCAACCGGACAGGTCCACTTC
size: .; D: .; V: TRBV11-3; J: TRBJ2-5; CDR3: CASSTSSGGSETQYF; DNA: TGTGCCAGCAGCACCTCATCCGGTGGGAGCGAGACCCAGTACTTC
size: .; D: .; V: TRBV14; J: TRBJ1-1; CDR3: CASSRHNTEAFF; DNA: TGTGCCAGCAGCCGGCATAACACTGAAGCTTTCTTT
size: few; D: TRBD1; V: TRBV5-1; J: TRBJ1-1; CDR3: CASSPAGQGAEAFF; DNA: TGCGCCAGCAGCCCCGCGGGACAGGGCGCTGAAGCTTTCTTT
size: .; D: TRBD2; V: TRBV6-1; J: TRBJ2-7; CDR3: CASSEIRRESYKQYF; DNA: TGTGCCAGCAGTGAAATAAGGCGGGAGTCCTACAAGCAGTACTTC
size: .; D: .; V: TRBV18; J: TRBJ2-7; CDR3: CASSTAPSSYEQYF; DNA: TGTGCCAGCTCAACTGCCCCAAGCTCCTACGAGCAGTACTTC
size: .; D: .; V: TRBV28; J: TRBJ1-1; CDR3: CASSLSGEAFF; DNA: TGTGCCAGCAGTTTATCAGGTGAAGCTTTCTTT
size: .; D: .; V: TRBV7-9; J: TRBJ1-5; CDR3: CASSSGTSNQPQHF; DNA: TGTGCCAGCAGCTCCGGGACTTCCAATCAGCCCCAGCATTTT
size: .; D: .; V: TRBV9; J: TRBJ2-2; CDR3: CASSSTGELFF; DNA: TGTGCCAGCAGCTCCACCGGGGAGCTGTTTTTT
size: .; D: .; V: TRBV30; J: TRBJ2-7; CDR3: CAWSVRWGTEQYF; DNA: TGTGCCTGGAGTGTACGTTGGGGAACCGAGCAGTACTTC